This T cell receptor beta chain was documented in a study of blood T cell repertoires in COVID-19. Study details: The study drew acute and convalescent COVID-19 samples from the United States, Italy and Spain. Sources were T cells, B-cell-depleted T cells, or PBMCs; the material itself was cDNA or gDNA.

Original handling: Amplified reference gene primers provided the basis for estimating nucleated cell counts. Clones were sequenced by immunoSEQ multiplex PCR, and TCRdb holds only the in-frame ones, with some missing. That table furnishes V, J and clone size, whereas the DNA furnished D and trimming. The profile shows around 180,000 clones, nearly 85% of them singletons. V was pared by 6 bases and J by 0 bases, with 18 bases between. Per the germline V gene, CDR1 is GTSNPN and CDR2 is SVGIG (reference sequence). The CDR3 is made up of 16 amino acids. Source material: peripheral blood. The chain recombines TRBV30 with TRBJ1-3, with D perhaps matching TRBD1 (5 bases). The receptor was isolated from a woman between 25 and 40 years old with acute or convalescent COVID-19. DNA of the CDR3: TGTGCCTGCAAACGACCCCCGGGGGACTCTGGAAACACCATATATTTT. Protein sequence: CACKRPPGDSGNTIYF.